The 15 T cell receptor beta chains below all came from one sample that was sequenced in a study of T-cell reconstitution after alpha-beta-depleted transplantation in children. The study's findings and limits: T-cell counts and diversity at one year post-transplant came mainly from newly produced T cells.

The antigens of these receptors remain unknown. Unique molecular identifiers featured in how the TCRbeta library was prepared. TCRdb analysed the PCR reads with MiXCR anew, one entry per CDR3 protein. The repertoire holds 330,000 or so distinct CDR3 sequences, with roughly 7.8% as singletons. The specimen comprised peripheral blood, sampled 360 days after TCRalphabeta/CD19-depleted stem cell transplant. Receptor source: a female patient aged 2-9 years who had a stem cell transplant for Fanconi anemia, so the T cells may come from the graft donor.

The table lists this clonotype with many counts. V usage is TRBV5-1 and J usage is TRBJ2-1; TRBD2 matches at 8 bases. Germline lookup yields CDR1 SGHRS and CDR2 YFSETQ. The J segment lost 15 bases and the V segment lost 0 bases, leaving 14 bases of the junction unmatched. CDR3 length: 15 amino acids. CDR3: CASSLGPTSETGGFF. CDR3 bases: TGCGCCAGCAGCTTGGGCCCGACTAGCGAGACCGGGGGGTTCTTC.

The table lists this clonotype with many counts. This sequence joins TRBV29-1 and TRBJ2-5; possibly TRBD2 for D (5 bases). V lost 5 bases and J 5 bases, leaving 12 bases between the germline ends. The germline gives CDR1 SQVTM, CDR2 ANQGSEA. The CDR3 is 12 residues long. This CDR3 reads CSVLIASETQYF. The CDR3 DNA reads as TGCAGCGTTTTGATAGCGTCTGAGACCCAGTACTTC.

The chain is built from TRBV19 and TRBJ2-1; D unclear. Per the germline V gene, CDR1 is LNHDA and CDR2 is SQIVND (reference sequence). The germline V and J ends were trimmed by 7 bases and 5 bases, with 15 bases remaining between them. The length of the CDR3 is 14 residues. The DNA for the CDR3 is TGTGCCAGTACCCCGTGGGGTTTTGACAATGAGCAGTTCTTC. Its protein is CASTPWGFDNEQFF.

This clonotype was found many times. The chain uses TRBV7-8 and TRBJ2-3, with TRBD2 matching over 8 bases. After removal of 4 bases from V and 4 bases from J, the junction contained 10 bases not matched to a gene. CDR3 length: 16 amino acids. The germline CDR1 and CDR2 sequences are SGHVS and FQNEAQ. The CDR3 DNA follows: TGTGCCAGCAGCTCGCCGGCGGGAGGTAAAGCAGATACGCAGTATTTT. This translates into CASSSPAGGKADTQYF.

In DNA form, the CDR3 reads TGTGCCAGCAGCCCTATAAGAGGGTCAGATACGCAGTATTTT. Translation gives CASSPIRGSDTQYF. This chain joins TRBV7-9 and TRBJ2-3, with D tentatively TRBD2 (5 bases). V gave up 5 bases and J gave up 4 bases, with 13 bases separating them. This CDR3 spans 14 amino acids. Germline CDR1 reads SEHNR; CDR2 reads FQNEAQ (reference sequence).

This rearrangement joins TRBV7-2 to TRBJ2-5, with 7 bases fitting TRBD2. The CDR3 sequence is 13 residues long. The trim removed 8 bases at V and 1 base at J, leaving 4 bases unmatched. CDR1 and CDR2 from the germline V gene are SGHTA and FQGNSA. CDR3 protein: CASGGGFQETQYF. The CDR3 DNA reads as TGTGCCAGCGGGGGGGGTTTCCAAGAGACCCAGTACTTC. The full variable domain, completed using reference TRBV7-2 and TRBJ2-5, is GAGVSQSPSNKVTEKGKDVELRCDPISGHTALYWYRQSLGQGLEFLIYFQGNSAPDKSGLPSDRFSAERTGGSVSTLTIQRTQQEDSAVYLCASGGGFQETQYFGPGTRLLVL.

The chain combines TRBV5-1 with TRBJ1-2; 9 bases fit TRBD1. CDR1 and CDR2 from the germline V gene are SGHRS and YFSETQ. The CDR3 is made up of 16 amino acids. J was trimmed by 2 bases and V by 0 bases; bases with no gene match: 5. CDR3 DNA sequence: TGCGCCAGCAGCTTGGACCACGGGACAGGGAACTATGGCTACACCTTC. Translating it yields CASSLDHGTGNYGYTF.

This clonotype has more than one count but fewer than ten. J is TRBJ2-3 and V is TRBV6-1, with TRBD1 as a possible D gene (6 bases). Between the trimmed V and J ends, which lost 8 bases and 3 bases, there was a span of 21 bases. The CDR3 extends over 16 amino acids. Germline assignment: CDR1 MNHNS and CDR2 SASEGT. CDR3 protein: CASRGHGVRFTDTQYF. The DNA for the CDR3 is TGTGCCAGCCGGGGACATGGGGTGAGGTTTACAGATACGCAGTATTTT.

This chain connects TRBV27 to TRBJ2-7; 8 bases agree with TRBD2. CDR3 length: 15 amino acids. The V gene's germline CDR1 is MNHEY and CDR2 SMNVEV (reference sequence). After removal of 8 bases from V and 3 bases from J, the junction contained 12 bases not matched to a gene. The CDR3, as DNA: TGTGCCAGCTCACCCTTGGGACTAGTCCTCTACGAGCAGTACTTC. It codes for CASSPLGLVLYEQYF.

This clonotype was detected ten times or more. This sequence joins TRBV2 and TRBJ2-1; 7 bases match TRBD2. The length of the CDR3 is 13 residues. The trim removed 7 bases at V and 6 bases at J, leaving 6 bases unmatched. Germline-derived CDR1 and CDR2 are SNHLY and FYNNEI. The DNA of the CDR3 is TGTGCCAGCAATCTAGCGGAGGGCAATGAGCAGTTCTTC. Amino acids: CASNLAEGNEQFF. The full variable domain, its missing parts supplied by reference TRBV2 and TRBJ2-1, is EPEVTQTPSHQVTQMGQEVILRCVPISNHLYFYWYRQILGQKVEFLVSFYNNEISEKSEIFDDQFSVERPDGSNFTLKIRSTKLEDSAMYFCASNLAEGNEQFFGPGTRLTVL.

The gene calls are TRBV30 and TRBJ1-1; no reliable D call. V shed 0 bases and J shed 5 bases, with 4 bases lying between them. The CDR3 is 11 residues long. The germline V gene has CDR1 GTSNPN and CDR2 SVGIG (reference sequence). CDR3 DNA sequence: TGTGCCTGGAGTGTAGGTACTGAAGCTTTCTTT. It translates to CAWSVGTEAFF. The variable domain in full, with the rest retrieved from reference TRBV30 and TRBJ1-1, is SQTIHQWPATLVQPVGSPLSLECTVEGTSNPNLYWYRQAAGRGLQLLFYSVGIGQISSEVPQNLSASRPQDRQFILSSKKLLLSDSGFYLCAWSVGTEAFFGQGTRLTVV.

This clonotype was observed at least ten times. This chain connects TRBV12-3 or TRBV12-4 to TRBJ2-7; no clear D gene. Trimming cost V 5 bases and J 2 bases, with 16 bases left between them. This CDR3 is built from 15 residues. CDR3 in amino acids: CASSPRMTVTYEQYF. CDR3 DNA: TGTGCCAGCAGTCCAAGGATGACTGTAACCTACGAGCAGTACTTC.

This clonotype occurred many times. V is TRBV7-9 and J is TRBJ2-3; D remains ambiguous. CDR3 length: 12 residues. Trimming took off 8 bases at V and 5 bases at J, with 11 bases between the two ends. CDR1 is SEHNR, CDR2 FQNEAQ, per germline (reference sequence). CDR3 sequence: CASPSLLDTQYF. DNA for the CDR3: TGTGCCAGCCCATCGTTACTAGATACGCAGTATTTT.

The V and J genes are TRBV28 and TRBJ2-2; D possibly corresponds to TRBD2 (5 bases). CDR3 size: 13 residues. Germline assignment: CDR1 MDHEN and CDR2 SYDVKM. V lost 7 bases to trimming and J lost 5 bases, with 11 bases between them. CDR3 amino acids: CASIPRGTGELFF. The CDR3 DNA reads TGTGCCAGCATCCCTCGGGGAACCGGGGAGCTGTTTTTT.

The rearrangement uses TRBV20-1 and TRBJ1-4; D is undetermined. The CDR3 totals 13 residues. CDR1 and CDR2 from the germline V gene are DFQATT and SNEGSKA (reference sequence). V lost 2 bases and J lost 7, with 11 bases in between. The CDR3 bases are TGCAGTGCTAGAATGGCCTTTCGTGAAAAACTGTTTTTT. Protein sequence: CSARMAFREKLFF.